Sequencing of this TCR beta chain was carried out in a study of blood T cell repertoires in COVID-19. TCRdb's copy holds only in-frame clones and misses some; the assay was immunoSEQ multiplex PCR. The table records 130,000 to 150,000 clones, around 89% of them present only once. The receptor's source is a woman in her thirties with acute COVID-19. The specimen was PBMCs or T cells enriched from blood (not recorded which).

Here the CDR3 reads CSVVQGSPISGNTIYF. CDR3 bases: TGCAGCGTTGTTCAGGGCAGCCCGATCTCTGGAAACACCATATATTTT. The rearrangement uses TRBV29-1 and TRBJ1-3, with TRBD1 as a possible D gene (5 bases). Trimming took 4 bases from V and 0 from J, leaving 16 bases between them. Looked up from germline, CDR1 is SQVTM and CDR2 is ANQGSEA. The CDR3 sequence is 16 residues long.